What follows describes a single T cell receptor beta chain. The CDR3 covers 16 residues. Trimming removed 4 bases from V and 5 bases from J; junction bases left unmatched: 5. Germline-derived CDR1 and CDR2 are SGHNT and YYREEE (reference sequence). This table comes from immunoSEQ multiplex PCR, and its TCRdb copy is limited to in-frame clones, with some not included. The sample has over 50,000 clones; 76% are singletons. This sample is part of a study of blood T cell repertoires in COVID-19. The material sequenced was peripheral blood. The chain carries TRBV5-4 and TRBJ2-2, with TRBD2 matching over 13 bases. The sequence derives from a woman between 45 and 65 years old with active or convalescent COVID-19. The CDR3 nucleotides read TGTGCCAGCAGCCCAGGACTAGCGGGAGTAACCGGGGAGCTGTTTTTT. It encodes CASSPGLAGVTGELFF. Drawing the rest from reference TRBV5-4 and TRBJ2-2, the complete variable domain is ETGVTQSPTHLIKTRGQQVTLRCSSQSGHNTVSWYQQALGQGPQFIFQYYREEENGRGNFPPRFSGLQFPNYSSELNVNALELDDSALYLCASSPGLAGVTGELFFGEGSRLTVL.